The 20 T cell receptor beta chains reported below all come from one sample, sequenced in a study of regulatory T cells in long-lasting Graves disease. Time point reported: newly diagnosed GD, antithyroid drugs for less than 3 months. The TCR library used RNA extracted from PBMCs. Researchers made TCR beta libraries by using iRepertoire HTBI primers and running Arm-PCR on CDR3 regions. TCRdb reprocessed the multiplex PCR reads with MiXCR, giving one entry per CDR3 protein. The sample holds over 500,000 distinct CDR3 sequences; around 15% are singletons and the top ten take 18%. Separately, the same data were catalogued under a study of T cells in Graves' hyperthyroidism and ophthalmopathy.

The starting material was peripheral blood mononuclear cells (PBMCs), obtained at new diagnosis, from a patient treated with antithyroid drugs. Every receptor here comes from a young woman with Graves disease.

In this sample, this clonotype turned up a few times. The chain carries TRBV20-1 and TRBJ2-5, with 7 bases aligning to TRBD2. This CDR3 has 16 amino acids. Germline V gene data show CDR1 as DFQATT and CDR2 as SNEGSKA (reference sequence). The ends lost 3 bases at V and 2 bases at J; junction bases unmatched: 12. CDR3 loop: CSASLMAGVRQETQYF. As DNA, the CDR3 is TGCAGTGCTAGCCTGATGGCGGGAGTGCGGCAAGAGACCCAGTACTTC.

This clonotype has more than one count but fewer than ten. The chain joins TRBV10-1 to TRBJ2-1, with 10 bases identical to TRBD2. J was trimmed by 12 bases and V by 5 bases; bases with no gene match: 7. CDR1 and CDR2 from the germline V gene are WNHNN and SYGVQD (reference sequence). This CDR3 spans 13 amino acids. The DNA of the CDR3 is TGCGCCAGCAGTTCTAGCGGGAGCGGAACGCAGTTCTTC. Translating gives CASSSSGSGTQFF.

This clonotype was seen many times. The V call is TRBV29-1, the J call TRBJ2-2; D ambiguous. The CDR3 consists of 16 residues. Looked up from germline, CDR1 is SQVTM and CDR2 is ANQGSEA. V was trimmed by 4 bases and J by 2 bases, leaving 17 bases between them. CDR3 loop: CSVASPAYGNTGELFF. The CDR3 bases are TGCAGCGTTGCCTCCCCCGCTTATGGAAACACCGGGGAGCTGTTTTTT.

This clonotype has at least ten counts. This chain joins TRBV7-2 and TRBJ2-5, with 7 bases matching TRBD2. Germline trimming cut 6 bases from V and 5 bases from J; bases unmatched to any gene: 3. Germline values: CDR1 SGHTA, CDR2 FQGNSA. The CDR3 length is 12 residues. The CDR3 spells CASRFGGETQYF. In DNA form, the CDR3 reads TGTGCCAGCAGGTTCGGGGGGGAGACCCAGTACTTC.

The V gene is TRBV28, the J gene TRBJ2-1; D gene unclear. The ends were cut back, 5 bases at V and 9 bases at J, with 14 bases in the middle. The CDR3 sequence is 13 residues long. Germline V gene lookup returns CDR1 MDHEN and CDR2 SYDVKM. The CDR3 region has the DNA TGTGCCAGCAGTCCTTTAGGTAGGAGTGAGCAGTTCTTC. Translated, it gives CASSPLGRSEQFF. Combining the CDR3 with reference TRBV28 and TRBJ2-1 gives the whole variable domain DVKVTQSSRYLVKRTGEKVFLECVQDMDHENMFWYRQDPGLGLRLIYFSYDVKMKEKGDIPEGYSVSREKKERFSLILESASTNQTSMYLCASSPLGRSEQFFGPGTRLTVL.

Details on this clonotype: A much larger clone sits a single nucleotide away, making a read error possible. The V call is TRBV2, the J call TRBJ2-7, with D tentatively TRBD1 (6 bases). CDR1 and CDR2 from the germline V gene are SNHLY and FYNNEI. The CDR3 extends over 15 amino acids. Trimming removed 8 bases at V and 3 bases at J, with 20 bases between. CDR3 DNA sequence: TGTGCCAGCGGATCCCTAGGACAGACTGGCTACGAGCAGTACTTC. It specifies CASGSLGQTGYEQYF.

A remark on this clonotype: One end of the junction fails to match germline, which may point to a read error. J is TRBJ2-7 and V is TRBV7-2; D not resolved. CDR1 and CDR2 (germline): SGHTA, FQGNSA. The CDR3 loop spans 14 amino acids. The CDR3 DNA is TGTGCCGGCAGCCTATCCGGTCTGTACTACGAGCAGTACTTC. Its protein is CAGSLSGLYYEQYF.

The chain uses TRBV9 and TRBJ2-5; D unresolved. Trimming pared 3 bases from V and 2 bases from J, leaving 11 bases between. The CDR3 has 14 residues. Looked up from germline, CDR1 is SGDLS and CDR2 is YYNGEE. Here the CDR3 DNA reads TGTGCCAGCAGCGCCTCCGGACCACAAGAGACCCAGTACTTC. Encoded protein: CASSASGPQETQYF.

In this sample, this clonotype turned up many times. The gene calls are TRBV5-1 and TRBJ1-2; D gene uncertain. The length of the CDR3 is 11 residues. V shed 6 bases and J shed 12 bases, with 15 bases lying between them. From germline, CDR1 is SGHRS and CDR2 YFSETQ. CDR3 bases: TGCGCCAGCACTCGGGGTCAGGAGCACACCTTC. This encodes CASTRGQEHTF.

This clonotype was observed at least ten times. The chain joins TRBV7-9 to TRBJ2-3; D is perhaps TRBD1 (6 bases). Per the germline V gene, CDR1 is SEHNR and CDR2 is FQNEAQ (reference sequence). This CDR3 is 13 amino acids long. V was cut by 8 bases and J by 0 bases, with 9 bases left in between. CDR3 in amino acids: CASRQGSTDTQYF. The CDR3 nucleotides are TGTGCCAGCCGGCAGGGGAGCACAGATACGCAGTATTTT.

This clonotype has at least ten counts. The chain employs TRBV11-2 and TRBJ2-3; D is uncertain. The CDR3 totals 12 residues. The germline CDR1 and CDR2 sequences are SGHAT and FQNNGV. The germline V and J ends were trimmed by 5 bases and 6 bases, with 9 bases remaining between them. CDR3 bases: TGTGCCAGCAGCATTAGCTGGGATACGCAGTATTTT. Translating it yields CASSISWDTQYF.

This clonotype has just a few counts. The J gene is TRBJ1-6, the V gene TRBV5-1; 9 nucleotides align to TRBD1. The germline gives CDR1 SGHRS, CDR2 YFSETQ. This CDR3 region has 16 residues. J gave up 8 bases and V 0 bases, and 6 bases lay outside the gene matches. CDR3 in DNA: TGCGCCAGCAGCTTGGATGGGACAGGGTTATATTCACCCCTCCACTTT. It codes for CASSLDGTGLYSPLHF.

This clonotype came up many times. V is TRBV20-1 and J is TRBJ2-7; D is ambiguous. CDR1 is DFQATT, CDR2 SNEGSKA, per germline (reference sequence). The CDR3 is 11 residues long. Trimming took 5 bases from V and 0 from J, leaving 5 bases between them. CDR3 residues: CSASISYEQYF. The CDR3 DNA follows: TGCAGTGCTTCTATCTCCTACGAGCAGTACTTC.

This clonotype appeared many times. The rearrangement joins TRBV28 to TRBJ2-1; the D is unclear. V was clipped by 7 bases and J by 1 base, with 11 bases between them. Looked up from germline, CDR1 is MDHEN and CDR2 is SYDVKM. The CDR3 loop spans 14 amino acids. This chain's CDR3 is CASNAATSYNEQFF. The CDR3 DNA reads TGTGCCAGCAACGCGGCCACATCCTACAATGAGCAGTTCTTC.

This clonotype showed up many times. This chain links TRBV6-1 with TRBJ2-3, with 12 positions matching TRBD2. Germline V gene data show CDR1 as MNHNS and CDR2 as SASEGT. The CDR3 runs to 17 residues. Unmatched junction bases numbered 11, after V lost 4 bases and J lost 6 bases. Here the CDR3 reads CASSVLLTSGRKDTQYF. CDR3 DNA: TGTGCCAGCAGTGTCCTGCTGACTAGCGGGAGAAAGGATACGCAGTATTTT.

The gene calls are TRBV28 and TRBJ1-6, with a possible D match to TRBD1 (5 bases). The CDR3 extends over 14 amino acids. The germline CDR1 and CDR2 sequences are MDHEN and SYDVKM. V lost 7 bases and J lost 8, with 15 bases in between. The CDR3 nucleotides are TGTGCCAGCACCCTCCCGCAGGGAGATTCACCCCTCCACTTT. It encodes CASTLPQGDSPLHF. The complete variable domain, with remaining parts taken from reference TRBV28 and TRBJ1-6, reads DVKVTQSSRYLVKRTGEKVFLECVQDMDHENMFWYRQDPGLGLRLIYFSYDVKMKEKGDIPEGYSVSREKKERFSLILESASTNQTSMYLCASTLPQGDSPLHFGNGTRLTVT.

The sample holds many counts of this clonotype. The chain has TRBV2 and TRBJ2-1; 7 bases are a match to TRBD1. The CDR3 spans 15 residues. The V segment lost 5 bases and the J segment 5 bases; nucleotides outside the gene matches: 9. The germline V gene has CDR1 SNHLY and CDR2 FYNNEI. DNA for the CDR3: TGTGCCAGCAGTCAAGACAGGGTAGGAGACAATGAGCAGTTCTTC. It codes for CASSQDRVGDNEQFF.

The chain joins TRBV9 to TRBJ1-1; tentatively, D is TRBD1 (5 bases). CDR3 length: 13 amino acids. Trimming left V 6 bases short and J 12 bases short, with 21 bases between. Germline V gives CDR1 SGDLS, CDR2 YYNGEE. CDR3 sequence reads: CASTDEGVGVTFF. In DNA form, the CDR3 reads TGTGCCAGCACAGACGAGGGAGTGGGGGTAACTTTCTTT.

There are a few counts of this clonotype. V and J are TRBV20-1 and TRBJ2-1; D may correspond to TRBD1 or TRBD2 (5 bases each). This CDR3 spans 14 amino acids. Germline loops: CDR1 DFQATT, CDR2 SNEGSKA (reference sequence). Trimming left V 6 bases short and J 3 bases short, with 15 bases between. The CDR3 protein is CSAQLGESYNEQFF. CDR3 DNA sequence: TGCAGTGCCCAGTTGGGGGAGAGCTACAATGAGCAGTTCTTC.

This clonotype appeared many times. This sequence joins TRBV28 and TRBJ2-7; D gene ambiguous. V shed 1 base and J shed 3 bases, with 10 bases lying between them. The V gene's germline CDR1 is MDHEN and CDR2 SYDVKM. The CDR3 runs 14 residues. The CDR3 DNA is TGTGCCAGCAGTTTATCACTCCCTCACTACGAGCAGTACTTC. This codes for CASSLSLPHYEQYF.